The 26 T cell receptor beta chains reported below all come from one sample, sequenced in a study of shared clonotypes between healthy human individuals. Produced via immunoSEQ multiplex PCR; TCRdb's table is partial and in-frame only. This table has under 1,900,000 clones, approximately 98.5% appearing once. Sample: naive CD4+ T cells sorted from blood. Subset reported: CD45RA+ positively selected. These receptors were obtained from a man younger than 45 in good health.

The chain joins TRBV5-6 to TRBJ2-2; D is ambiguous. Trimming pared 0 bases from V and 7 bases from J, leaving 4 bases between. The CDR3 spans 12 residues. Germline CDR1 reads SGHDT; CDR2 reads YYEEEE. CDR3 sequence: CASSLAGGELFF. CDR3 DNA sequence: TGTGCCAGCAGCTTGGCCGGCGGGGAGCTGTTTTTT.

DNA of the CDR3: TGCAGCGTCGGACTAGCGGGAGGACACACCTACGAGCAGTACTTC. Its translation: CSVGLAGGHTYEQYF. The chain uses TRBV29-1 and TRBJ2-7, with 14 positions matching TRBD2. This CDR3 spans 15 amino acids. The V segment lost 6 bases and the J segment 2 bases; nucleotides outside the gene matches: 6. Germline V gene data show CDR1 as SQVTM and CDR2 as ANQGSEA.

CDR3 residues: CASSPSRASTDTQYF. DNA for the CDR3: TGCGCCAGCAGCCCGTCGAGAGCCAGCACAGATACGCAGTATTTT. The V call is TRBV5-1, the J call TRBJ2-3; D uncertain. Looked up from germline, CDR1 is SGHRS and CDR2 is YFSETQ. The CDR3 has 15 residues. The V end was cut by 4 bases, the J end by 0 bases, with 12 bases between.

The chain joins TRBV27 to TRBJ2-7; D assignment may be TRBD1 or TRBD2 (5 bases each). Trimming left V 4 bases short and J 2 bases short, with 18 bases between. CDR3 length: 16 residues. Germline V lookup: CDR1 MNHEY, CDR2 SMNVEV (reference sequence). CDR3 nucleotides: TGTGCCAGCAGTTCGGGACCCAAGATTGAGACCTACGAGCAGTACTTC. This translates into CASSSGPKIETYEQYF.

The rearrangement uses TRBV27 and TRBJ2-5; D uncertain. The CDR3 is 15 amino acids. Trimming stripped 3 bases from V and 1 base from J, with 12 bases between. Germline assignment: CDR1 MNHEY and CDR2 SMNVEV (reference sequence). The CDR3 loop is CASSFGLGSQETQYF. In nucleotides, the CDR3 is TGTGCCAGCAGTTTCGGGTTGGGGTCCCAAGAGACCCAGTACTTC.

The rearrangement links TRBV6-6 to TRBJ2-7; TRBD2 matches 8 bases. V shed 6 bases, J shed 3 bases, and the junction held 4 bases outside the gene matches. Germline CDR1 is MNHNY and CDR2 is SVGAGI (reference sequence). CDR3 length: 13 residues. CDR3 region: CASSQAGVYEQYF. The CDR3 DNA reads TGTGCCAGCAGCCAAGCGGGAGTCTACGAGCAGTACTTC.

The rearrangement joins TRBV5-5 to TRBJ2-3; 10 nucleotides agree with TRBD2. CDR1 SGHKS and CDR2 YYEKEE come from the germline V gene (reference sequence). J lost 2 bases, V lost 3 bases, and 6 bases had no gene match. This CDR3 is built from 16 residues. DNA for the CDR3: TGTGCCAGCAGCTCGGGACTAGCGCGGTTCACAGATACGCAGTATTTT. It specifies CASSSGLARFTDTQYF.

The chain links TRBV6-5 to TRBJ2-7; possibly TRBD1 for D (7 bases). CDR1 and CDR2 (germline): MNHEY, SVGAGI. The CDR3 spans 12 residues. With 8 bases removed from V and 7 bases from J, the gap between germline ends came to 15 bases. The CDR3 reads CASGFAGGEQYF. In DNA form, the CDR3 reads TGTGCCAGCGGCTTTGCAGGGGGGGAGCAGTACTTC.

The genes are TRBV29-1 and TRBJ1-1, with D possibly matching TRBD1 (5 bases). V was trimmed by 7 bases and J by 0 bases, leaving 12 bases between them. Germline CDR1 and CDR2: SQVTM and ANQGSEA. This CDR3 has 13 amino acids. CDR3 protein: CSALVDMNTEAFF. Here the CDR3 DNA reads TGCAGCGCCCTGGTGGACATGAACACTGAAGCTTTCTTT.

This rearrangement joins TRBV18 to TRBJ2-3; the D is unclear. The CDR3 has 14 amino acids. Trimming removed 0 bases from V and 14 bases from J, with 18 bases in between. Germline V gene sequence: CDR1 KGHSH, CDR2 LQKENI. The CDR3 bases are TGTGCCAGCTCACCACCGTCTAACCCCCCTTTTACGTATTTT. Amino acids: CASSPPSNPPFTYF.

The chain recombines TRBV14 with TRBJ2-7; 10 bases are a match to TRBD1. The V segment lost 3 bases and the J segment 3 bases; nucleotides outside the gene matches: 5. CDR1 and CDR2 from the germline V gene are SGHDN and FVKESK. The CDR3 has 15 amino acids. This chain's CDR3 is CASSQLRTGGYEQYF. In DNA form, the CDR3 reads TGTGCCAGCAGCCAGCTGAGGACAGGGGGCTACGAGCAGTACTTC.

This rearrangement joins TRBV6-1 to TRBJ2-3, with 8 bases fitting TRBD1. The germline gives CDR1 MNHNS, CDR2 SASEGT. J was trimmed by 3 bases and V by 6 bases; bases with no gene match: 2. CDR3 size: 13 residues. The CDR3 region is CASRRTGTDTQYF. In nucleotides, the CDR3 is TGTGCCAGCAGGAGGACAGGGACAGATACGCAGTATTTT.

The gene calls are TRBV5-4 and TRBJ2-1; D may match TRBD1 or TRBD2 (5 bases each). This CDR3 is 18 amino acids long. The V gene's germline CDR1 is SGHNT and CDR2 YYREEE (reference sequence). V was shortened by 4 bases and J by 2 bases, with 22 bases between the two germline ends. The CDR3 bases are TGTGCCAGCAGCCCTGGTTTGTGGGGGAGCGACCCCTACAATGAGCAGTTCTTC. It yields the protein CASSPGLWGSDPYNEQFF.

This rearrangement joins TRBV28 to TRBJ2-7, with D possibly TRBD2 on 6 matching bases. The germline gives CDR1 MDHEN, CDR2 SYDVKM. The CDR3 loop spans 17 amino acids. The V end lost 6 bases, the J end lost 0 bases, and 21 bases lay between the germline ends. The CDR3 is CASRPAGFGGASYEQYF. The CDR3 coding sequence is TGTGCCAGCAGGCCCGCGGGGTTTGGCGGGGCCTCCTACGAGCAGTACTTC.

This clone was seen only once. The chain combines TRBV6-5 with TRBJ2-5; TRBD2 might be the D (5 bases). The V and J ends lost 6 bases and 2 bases respectively, with 13 bases between them. CDR1 and CDR2 (germline): MNHEY, SVGAGI. The CDR3 length is 14 residues. DNA for the CDR3: TGTGCCAGCAGCTCGAGGTGGACTCAAGAGACCCAGTACTTC. It translates to CASSSRWTQETQYF.

This clone was recorded once. The gene calls are TRBV5-4 and TRBJ1-2, with no clear D. Trimming took 4 bases from V and 8 from J, leaving 12 bases between them. The CDR3 has 12 residues. CDR1 is SGHNT and CDR2 is YYREEE in the germline V gene (reference sequence). The DNA for the CDR3 is TGTGCCAGCAGCGCCTCCGCTGGCGGCTACACCTTC. It specifies CASSASAGGYTF.

The chain joins TRBV6-5 to TRBJ1-2, with D maybe TRBD1 (6 bases). This CDR3 comprises 12 residues. The V end lost 6 bases, the J end lost 6 bases, and 11 bases lay between the germline ends. CDR1 and CDR2 (germline): MNHEY, SVGAGI. The CDR3 DNA sequence: TGTGCCAGCAGCGAACAGGGACATGGCTACACCTTC. Its translation is CASSEQGHGYTF.

As DNA, the CDR3 is TGCGCCAGCAGTGACCCAATCAGAGCAAACTATGGCTACACCTTC. It encodes CASSDPIRANYGYTF. V usage is TRBV10-1 and J usage is TRBJ1-2; D not certain. CDR3 size: 15 residues. V gave up 3 bases and J gave up 2 bases, with 13 bases separating them. The germline V gene has CDR1 WNHNN and CDR2 SYGVQD (reference sequence).

CDR3 bases: TGTGCCAGTAGTATGTTTGCAGGCCTTGAGCAGTTCTTC. Translating it yields CASSMFAGLEQFF. This chain connects TRBV19 to TRBJ2-1; D is undetermined. Germline CDR1 LNHDA, CDR2 SQIVND (reference sequence). CDR3 length: 13 amino acids. Trimming took 3 bases from V and 9 from J, leaving 12 bases between them.

This rearrangement joins TRBV19 to TRBJ1-4; a weak D match, TRBD1 (5 bases). This CDR3 has 15 residues. The V gene's germline CDR1 is LNHDA and CDR2 SQIVND (reference sequence). V lost 5 bases, J lost 0 bases, and 10 bases lay in between. The CDR3 coding sequence is TGTGCCAGTAGTTCACAGGCGCCAACTAATGAAAAACTGTTTTTT. Its translation is CASSSQAPTNEKLFF. The variable domain in full, completed from reference TRBV19 and TRBJ1-4, reads DGGITQSPKYLFRKEGQNVTLSCEQNLNHDAMYWYRQDPGQGLRLIYYSQIVNDFQKGDIAEGYSVSREKKESFPLTVTSAQKNPTAFYLCASSSQAPTNEKLFFGSGTQLSVL.

This clone was recorded only once. The V gene is TRBV5-1, the J gene TRBJ1-3; D gene unclear. The V end lost 2 bases, the J end lost 0 bases, and 9 bases lay between the germline ends. Germline V gives CDR1 SGHRS, CDR2 YFSETQ. The CDR3 is 15 amino acids. CDR3 residues: CASSFGPSSGNTIYF. The CDR3 nucleotides are TGCGCCAGCAGCTTCGGACCGAGCTCTGGAAACACCATATATTTT.

The chain joins TRBV13 to TRBJ2-7, with a tentative D call TRBD1 (7 bases). The V gene lost 5 bases and the J gene lost 4 bases, with 15 bases spanning the gap. Germline-derived CDR1 and CDR2 are PRHDT and FYEKMQ (reference sequence). This CDR3 has 14 residues. The CDR3 DNA follows: TGTGCCAGCAGCGCCACACAGGGGAGGTACGAGCAGTACTTC. This encodes CASSATQGRYEQYF. Full variable domain (outside the CDR3, taken from reference TRBV13 and TRBJ2-7): AAGVIQSPRHLIKEKRETATLKCYPIPRHDTVYWYQQGPGQDPQFLISFYEKMQSDKGSIPDRFSAQQFSDYHSELNMSSLELGDSALYFCASSATQGRYEQYFGPGTRLTVT.

The CDR3 DNA sequence: TGTGCCAGCAGCTTGTTGGACTTAAGCACAGATACGCAGTATTTT. Translating it yields CASSLLDLSTDTQYF. This chain joins TRBV5-4 and TRBJ2-3, with D possibly being TRBD2 (5 bases). The CDR3 contains 15 residues. CDR1 and CDR2 from the germline V gene are SGHNT and YYREEE (reference sequence). V was shortened by 1 base and J by 0 bases, with 9 bases between the two germline ends.

The chain joins TRBV11-2 to TRBJ1-3; D is perhaps TRBD1 (6 bases). Per the germline V gene, CDR1 is SGHAT and CDR2 is FQNNGV. Trimming shortened V by 4 bases and J by 2 bases, and 15 bases separated the two germline ends. The CDR3 sequence is 16 residues long. CDR3 DNA sequence: TGTGCCAGCAGCTCTTACAGGGAAGGGCCTGGAAACACCATATATTTT. Protein sequence: CASSSYREGPGNTIYF.

The V gene is TRBV7-9, the J gene TRBJ2-2, with 7 bases lining up with TRBD2. The CDR3 is 14 residues long. Germline-derived CDR1 and CDR2 are SEHNR and FQNEAQ (reference sequence). V was clipped by 5 bases and J by 6 bases; unmatched bases: 6. The CDR3 coding sequence is TGTGCCAGCAGCCCCCCCGGACTAGCCGGGGAGCTGTTTTTT. Its translation is CASSPPGLAGELFF. Full variable domain (outside the CDR3, taken from reference TRBV7-9 and TRBJ2-2): DTGVSQNPRHKITKRGQNVTFRCDPISEHNRLYWYRQTLGQGPEFLTYFQNEAQLEKSRLLSDRFSAERPKGSFSTLEIQRTEQGDSAMYLCASSPPGLAGELFFGEGSRLTVL.

The CDR3 nucleotides read TGTGCCAGCAGCCCTACAGACAGGGGTGTTTATCAGCCCCAGCATTTT. Protein: CASSPTDRGVYQPQHF. This chain links TRBV5-5 with TRBJ1-5; 8 bases fit TRBD1. Germline V gene lookup returns CDR1 SGHKS and CDR2 YYEKEE (reference sequence). There are 16 residues in the CDR3. J lost 5 bases, V lost 4 bases, and 11 bases had no gene match.